A single T cell receptor beta chain is shown here with its context. Its antigen is still unknown. Base qualities are not provided; no much larger clone lies one nucleotide away. The CDR3 measures 16 amino acids from cysteine to phenylalanine. Just the 48-base CDR3 DNA is kept, in frame starting at base 1. Looking up the germline V gene yields CDR1 SGHAT and CDR2 FQNNGV. The V and J ends are trimmed by 1 base and 4 bases, leaving 13 bases between them. This entry is derived from a study of long-term antiretroviral therapy in people with HIV (dated 2022 in TCRdb). The study in broad terms: The earliest samples were collected roughly a decade before the 2015 WHO recommendation for immediate ART, at a time when ART was usually postponed until CD4 counts fell. Among the 25 to 30 participants with HIV, about 11 were female. A total of 150 to 200 cryopreserved PBMC samples came from approximately 30 adults with confirmed HIV infection and were collected serially over a mean of around 6 years (range 1-12). No cross-contamination during QIAcube processing turned up in test extractions that ran a monoclonal T-cell line alongside approximately 35 polyclonal samples. A retrospective serial study tested whether ART initiation and durable HIV suppression were associated with changes in peripheral blood TRB repertoire composition and diversity.

Inclusion was restricted to participants for whom at least one PBMC sample before ART initiation and at least two post-ART samples were available. Treatment was received in the United States of America by all participants with HIV. Before DNA extraction, cryopreserved samples of 1-10 million PBMC were thawed and washed. At the time of the earliest PBMC sample for each participant with HIV, ages ranged from roughly 23 to 60 years. Per participant, PBMC samples came from 1-4 timepoints prior to ART initiation and 2-8 timepoints following ART initiation, for a median of 7 samples. For every participant, serial HIV viral load, CD4+ T-cell count, ART history and demographic data were obtained. Genomic DNA was extracted from unsorted PBMC with a Qiagen kit on a QIAcube, processed in batches of 12 samples. The immunoSEQ hsTCRB v3.0 assay was used at survey level resolution for TRB variable region sequencing. A depth of roughly 35,000-55,000 T-cell genomes per sample was targeted for TRB sequencing. An Illumina MiSeq with a v3 150-cycle kit was used to sequence the pooled TRB libraries. The source study handled its data this way. Repertoire analysis was performed in R inside a reproducible Nextflow workflow that covered QC, data transformation and analysis. LymphoSeq2, an R package for AIRR-Seq data exploration, was used to implement custom analyses. Several samples that produced fewer than 5000 total TRB sequences were removed, so some 190 HIV repertoires were analyzed. Among the 170 to 200 retained HIV repertoires, 55 to 65 were collected before ART initiation and approximately 130 after ART initiation. Repertoires were downsampled to 5000 TRB nucleotide sequences, and summary statistics were averaged over 100 downsampling iterations. The analysis kept only TRB sequences whose CDR3 regions were at least seven amino acids long. Two measures captured diversity: a Shannon entropy-derived clonality score and the Gini coefficient. In the repertoire networks, any two of the top 5000 CDR3 amino acid sequences were linked whenever the two sequences differed by an edit distance of one. Antigen specificity groups and MHC restriction were predicted for TRB CDR3 amino acid sequences with GLIPH2. CDR3 amino acid sequences were matched against VDJdb and McPAS-TCR to flag known CMV, EBV, HIV or tissue antigen associations. Pre-ART, post-ART and control groups were compared with Wilcoxon signed-rank tests and Holm-Bonferroni correction. What TCRdb holds here is the immuneACCESS table cut down to in-frame rearrangements. Part of the clones is not present; checked against another copy, under half of the missing clones reflect an unresolved V gene, and the others are unexplained. V and J calls and clone size are as listed in that table; D and trimming were resolved from the DNA. The sample includes approximately 26,000 clones, with 70% to 80% observed a single time. The biggest ten clones account for 9% to 10% of the sample.

The paper as a whole reports these results and caveats: Owing to limited PBMC availability, only the TCR beta chain was sequenced, without alpha chain pairing. Because pre-ART samples had limited cell numbers, unsorted PBMC were profiled rather than sorted CD4+ and CD8+ T cells. Starting ART was linked to a significant rise in TRB diversity, yet even after long-term ART the diversity remained significantly lower than in transplant donor controls. Compared with controls, HIV repertoires had narrower CDR3 length ranges, and the network structure pointed to an antigen-experienced repertoire that shifted only slightly toward naive after ART. The samples span the years 2004 to 2017, and the ART regimens used at that time may not be as effective as current regimens. Expanded TRB clones identified before ART initiation dominated the repertoire at all time points, although this dominance fluctuated and declined in many PLHIV after ART. No data were available on ART adherence, viral resistance or therapy changes, limiting inferences about post-ART repertoire changes.

The V gene is TRBV11-2 and the J gene is TRBJ1-4; the D segment could be TRBD1, given 5 matching bases. This specimen was unsorted PBMCs, taken 1.2 years after starting antiretroviral therapy. The TCR sequence derives from a woman in her forties with HIV. The CDR3 in this case is CASSLVYAGSNEKLFF. The DNA sequence is TGTGCCAGCAGCTTAGTTTATGCAGGGAGTAATGAAAAACTGTTTTTT.